The 17 T cell receptor beta chains below were found in one sample sequenced in a study of blood T cell repertoires in COVID-19. Only in-frame clones appear in the TCRdb table, and some are missing; sequencing was by immunoSEQ multiplex PCR. The data contain about 24,000 clones, 86% of them singletons. The sequenced material came from peripheral blood. These receptor sequences come from a human donor with acute or convalescent COVID-19. The donor label of this sample is uncertain.

The genes are TRBV1 and TRBJ1-6; TRBD1 was called by the table and not checked on the DNA. TRBV1 is tagged as a pseudogene. CDR3 length: 16 amino acids. CDR3 nucleotides: TGCACCAGCAGCCAAGGGCCGGGACAGGGAATTTCACCCCTCCACTTT. Translation: CTSSQGPGQGISPLHF.

V usage is TRBV6-5 and J usage is TRBJ2-7; no definite D call. Trimming removed 6 bases from V and 3 bases from J, with 12 bases in between. The germline V gene encodes CDR1 MNHEY and CDR2 SVGAGI. The CDR3 consists of 13 residues. The CDR3, as DNA: TGTGCCAGCAGCCTCCTCTCCGGCTACGAGCAGTACTTC. Translation gives CASSLLSGYEQYF.

The gene calls are TRBV27 and TRBJ1-2; D possibly corresponds to TRBD1 (5 bases). Germline CDR1 is MNHEY and CDR2 is SMNVEV (reference sequence). The V end lost 5 bases, the J end lost 5 bases, and 15 bases lay between the germline ends. CDR3 length equals 14 residues. The CDR3 bases are TGTGCCAGCAGTATCCGGTCAGGGAGGTATGGCTACACCTTC. It is translated as CASSIRSGRYGYTF.

The gene calls are TRBV24-1 and TRBJ2-3; D is unresolved. The CDR3 runs 13 residues. Looked up from germline, CDR1 is KGHDR and CDR2 is SFDVKD. With 4 bases removed from V and 6 bases from J, the gap between germline ends came to 10 bases. As DNA, the CDR3 is TGTGCCACCAGTGACCCCTCGAGGGATACGCAGTATTTT. This sequence encodes CATSDPSRDTQYF.

This chain joins TRBV6-6 and TRBJ1-2, with a weak D call TRBD1 (5 bases). CDR1 is MNHNY and CDR2 is SVGAGI in the germline V gene (reference sequence). The CDR3 length is 15 residues. Deletions cut 8 bases from V and 6 bases from J, with 22 bases between. CDR3 bases: TGTGCCAGCCACGTTCGGAGGGGCGCGAGCGATGGCTACACCTTC. It codes for CASHVRRGASDGYTF.

The chain recombines TRBV18 with TRBJ2-1, with D possibly matching TRBD1 (6 bases). Trimming shortened V by 4 bases and J by 9 bases, and 13 bases separated the two germline ends. Germline CDR1 is KGHSH and CDR2 is LQKENI. This CDR3 is built from 13 residues. The CDR3 DNA reads as TGTGCCAGCTCACGATCACAGGGTACTGAGCAGTTCTTC. Translating gives CASSRSQGTEQFF. The entire variable domain, with the rest obtained from reference TRBV18 and TRBJ2-1, is as follows: NAGVMQNPRHLVRRRGQEARLRCSPMKGHSHVYWYRQLPEEGLKFMVYLQKENIIDESGMPKERFSAEFPKEGPSILRIQQVVRGDSAAYFCASSRSQGTEQFFGPGTRLTVL.

The chain combines TRBV10-2 with TRBJ2-1; 13 nucleotides align to TRBD2. CDR3 length: 14 amino acids. V gave up 7 bases and J gave up 10 bases; unmatched junction bases: 7. Germline CDR1 and CDR2: WSHSY and SAAADI. CDR3 coding DNA: TGCGCCAGCACCCGGGGACTAGCGGGACAAGAGCAGTTCTTC. It is translated as CASTRGLAGQEQFF.

The chain joins TRBV10-3 to TRBJ2-2; TRBD1 matches at 7 bases. V was pared by 8 bases and J by 6 bases, with 9 bases of the junction left unmatched. CDR1 and CDR2 (germline): ENHRY, SYGVKD. CDR3 length: 14 amino acids. The CDR3 DNA reads TGTGCCATCTCTCGGGACAGCTTTCCCGGGGAGCTGTTTTTT. This sequence encodes CAISRDSFPGELFF.

This chain links TRBV7-9 with TRBJ1-2, with 7 positions matching TRBD1. Germline V gene lookup returns CDR1 SEHNR and CDR2 FQNEAQ (reference sequence). The trim removed 5 bases at V and 6 bases at J, leaving 9 bases unmatched. The CDR3 is 14 amino acids. CDR3 sequence (DNA): TGTGCCAGCAGCCAAATTGGGACAGAGGATGGCTACACCTTC. Protein product: CASSQIGTEDGYTF.

The V gene is TRBV7-9, the J gene TRBJ2-2; 10 nucleotides match TRBD1. The CDR3 totals 15 residues. The V segment lost 5 bases and the J segment 6 bases; nucleotides outside the gene matches: 6. In germline, CDR1 is SEHNR, CDR2 FQNEAQ (reference sequence). The CDR3 region is CASSQDRGTAGELFF. CDR3 in DNA: TGTGCCAGCAGCCAGGACAGGGGGACCGCCGGGGAGCTGTTTTTT.

The chain uses TRBV19 and TRBJ1-5, with a weak D call TRBD1 (6 bases). Germline loops: CDR1 LNHDA, CDR2 SQIVND (reference sequence). Trimming cost V 7 bases and J 1 base, with 20 bases left between them. This CDR3 is built from 17 residues. The CDR3 here is CASKQTGQVRSNQPQHF. The DNA for the CDR3 is TGTGCCAGTAAACAAACAGGGCAAGTGAGAAGCAATCAGCCCCAGCATTTT.

This rearrangement joins TRBV10-3 to TRBJ1-3; D not certain. Germline V gene sequence: CDR1 ENHRY, CDR2 SYGVKD. Trimming stripped 0 bases from V and 5 bases from J, with 8 bases between. The CDR3 has 14 amino acids. CDR3 loop: CAISESGQRNTIYF. The CDR3 DNA sequence: TGTGCCATCAGTGAGTCGGGCCAGAGAAACACCATATATTTT.

The chain links TRBV7-6 to TRBJ2-7; TRBD1 might be the D (6 bases). V was cut by 0 bases and J by 0 bases, with 9 bases left in between. Per germline, CDR1 SGHVS and CDR2 FNYEAQ. The CDR3 contains 15 residues. The CDR3 DNA reads TGTGCCAGCAGCTTAGCACAGGGACCCTCCTACGAGCAGTACTTC. Translating gives CASSLAQGPSYEQYF.

V is TRBV19 and J is TRBJ2-1, with 9 positions matching TRBD1. CDR1 is LNHDA, CDR2 SQIVND, per germline (reference sequence). The CDR3 runs to 14 residues. With 6 bases clipped from V and 7 bases from J, the junction kept 7 bases outside the gene matches. Here the CDR3 DNA reads TGTGCCAGTAGCCCGGGACAGGGTAGTAATGAGCAGTTCTTC. As protein: CASSPGQGSNEQFF.

This rearrangement joins TRBV14 to TRBJ1-6; TRBD1 matches 7 bases. This CDR3 contains 15 residues. The V gene's germline CDR1 is SGHDN and CDR2 FVKESK. V trimming: 1 base; J trimming: 7 bases; junction bases outside the gene matches: 4. The CDR3 nucleotides read TGTGCCAGCAGCCAAGGACAGGGACCCAATTCACCCCTCCACTTT. Encoded protein: CASSQGQGPNSPLHF.

CDR3 region: CASSLEGASTDTQYF. The CDR3 DNA follows: TGCGCCAGCAGCTTGGAAGGAGCTAGCACAGATACGCAGTATTTT. V usage is TRBV5-1 and J usage is TRBJ2-3; D remains ambiguous. V lost 0 bases and J 0 bases, leaving 8 bases between the germline ends. Germline V gene sequence: CDR1 SGHRS, CDR2 YFSETQ. The CDR3 has 15 residues.

The chain uses TRBV5-1 and TRBJ2-1; TRBD2 aligns across 10 bases. The ends lost 7 bases at V and 7 bases at J; junction bases unmatched: 5. The CDR3 loop spans 13 amino acids. CDR1 SGHRS and CDR2 YFSETQ come from the germline V gene. CDR3 nucleotide sequence: TGCGCCAGCGGCACTAGCGGGACGAATGAGCAGTTCTTC. This translates into CASGTSGTNEQFF.